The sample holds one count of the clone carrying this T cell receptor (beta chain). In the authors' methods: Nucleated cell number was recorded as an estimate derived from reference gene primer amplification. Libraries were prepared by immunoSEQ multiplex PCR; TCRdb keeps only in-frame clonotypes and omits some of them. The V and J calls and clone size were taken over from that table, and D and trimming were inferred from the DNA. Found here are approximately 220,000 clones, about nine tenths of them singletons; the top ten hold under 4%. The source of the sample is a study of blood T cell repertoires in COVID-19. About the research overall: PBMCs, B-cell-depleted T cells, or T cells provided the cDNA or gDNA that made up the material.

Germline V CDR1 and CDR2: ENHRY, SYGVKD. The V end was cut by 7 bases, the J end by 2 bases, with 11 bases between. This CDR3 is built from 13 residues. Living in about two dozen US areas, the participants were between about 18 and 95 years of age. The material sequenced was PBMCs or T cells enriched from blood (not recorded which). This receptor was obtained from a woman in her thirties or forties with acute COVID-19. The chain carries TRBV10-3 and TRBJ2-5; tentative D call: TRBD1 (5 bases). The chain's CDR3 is CAIKTVGQETQYF. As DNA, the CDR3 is TGTGCCATCAAGACAGTTGGACAAGAGACCCAGTACTTC.